The 31 T cell receptor beta chains in this list originate from one sample, sequenced in a study of spatial heterogeneity in lung cancer. Their antigen targets remain unknown. Each CDR3 protein gets one entry after TCRdb re-called the 5' RACE reads with MiXCR. The sample shows roughly 2,500 distinct CDR3 sequences, 5% to 6% of them seen only once. Regarding the study as a whole: Higher tumor mutation counts went along with higher counts of expanded intratumoral alpha and beta TCRs.

Time point: sample taken at primary tumor resection. The sequencing used lung tumor tissue, collected at surgery. The receptors originated from a male donor with early-stage non-small cell lung cancer.

As to this clonotype: Because this beta chain is a stray read in a library intended to capture alpha chains, its abundance should not be given much weight. The rearrangement links TRBV20-1 to TRBJ2-7; 10 positions agree with TRBD2. Germline V CDR1 and CDR2: DFQATT, SNEGSKA (reference sequence). CDR3 length equals 12 residues. V trimming: 8 bases; J trimming: 0 bases; junction bases outside the gene matches: 1. For the CDR3, the DNA is TGCAGTCTAGCGGGGGTCTCCTACGAGCAGTACTTC. This translates into CSLAGVSYEQYF.

Sample share makes this clonotype medium-sized. For a library built for alpha chains, this beta chain is a stray read; little rests on its size. The J gene is TRBJ2-3, the V gene TRBV9; a weak D match, TRBD1 (5 bases). The CDR3 sequence is 13 residues long. Per the germline V gene, CDR1 is SGDLS and CDR2 is YYNGEE. Trimming shortened V by 1 base and J by 5 bases, and 8 bases separated the two germline ends. The CDR3: CASSVMGQDTQYF. As DNA, the CDR3 is TGTGCCAGCAGCGTAATGGGGCAAGATACGCAGTATTTT.

By sample share, this clonotype is medium-sized. This beta chain is an unintended read in a library built for alpha chains; its size means little. The V gene is TRBV5-6, the J gene TRBJ1-3; D perhaps matches TRBD1 (6 bases). The CDR3 extends over 15 amino acids. Germline loops: CDR1 SGHDT, CDR2 YYEEEE. V was pared by 5 bases and J by 0 bases, with 12 bases between. In DNA form, the CDR3 reads TGTGCCAGCAGACCTGGACAGTCCTCTGGAAACACCATATATTTT. This codes for CASRPGQSSGNTIYF. Filled out from reference TRBV5-6 and TRBJ1-3, the complete variable domain reads DAGVTQSPTHLIKTRGQQVTLRCSPKSGHDTVSWYQQALGQGPQFIFQYYEEEERQRGNFPDRFSGHQFPNYSSELNVNALLLGDSALYLCASRPGQSSGNTIYFGEGSWLTVV.

There are a few counts of this clonotype. This beta chain is an unintended read in a library built for alpha chains; its size means little. The CDR3 DNA sequence: TGTGCCAGCTCTGAAGTCTATGGCTACACCTTC. Translating gives CASSEVYGYTF. The chain uses TRBV28 and TRBJ1-2; D gene ambiguous. V was shortened by 8 bases and J by 4 bases, with 8 bases between the two germline ends. Germline values: CDR1 MDHEN, CDR2 SYDVKM. The CDR3 loop spans 11 amino acids.

This clonotype was picked up many times. This beta chain is a stray sequence in a library constructed for alpha chains; its clone size is not meaningful. The rearrangement links TRBV5-1 to TRBJ2-7; 11 bases match TRBD1. From germline, CDR1 is SGHRS and CDR2 YFSETQ. The length of the CDR3 is 15 residues. V dropped 3 bases and J dropped 5; count of bases not matched to a gene: 7. The CDR3 reads CASSSRTGGFNEQYF. CDR3 in DNA: TGCGCCAGCAGCTCCCGGACAGGGGGCTTCAACGAGCAGTACTTC.

This clonotype is large in the sample. The library was designed around alpha chains, so this beta chain is a stray read whose abundance carries little weight. The rearrangement links TRBV5-5 to TRBJ1-5, with 9 bases lining up with TRBD1. The CDR3 covers 15 residues. With 4 bases clipped from V and 9 bases from J, the junction kept 11 bases outside the gene matches. CDR1 and CDR2 (germline): SGHKS, YYEKEE (reference sequence). CDR3 DNA: TGTGCCAGCAGCGTAGGAGGGACAGGGTTGTGGCCCCAGCATTTT. This translates into CASSVGGTGLWPQHF.

This clonotype is medium-sized within its sample. As an off-target read in a library built for alpha chains, this beta chain has a frequency of little significance. V usage is TRBV29-1 and J usage is TRBJ2-6; possibly TRBD1 for D (6 bases). The germline CDR1 and CDR2 sequences are SQVTM and ANQGSEA. The CDR3 extends over 14 amino acids. Trimming took off 6 bases at V and 2 bases at J, with 11 bases between the two ends. The CDR3: CSVTPGAGANVLTF. The CDR3 DNA reads TGCAGCGTAACCCCAGGGGCTGGGGCCAACGTCCTGACTTTC.

This clonotype was found many times. Within a library made for alpha chains, this beta chain is off target, and its count is uninformative. The chain uses TRBV6-1 and TRBJ2-5, with D possibly matching TRBD2 (5 bases). CDR3 length equals 12 residues. Germline CDR1 and CDR2: MNHNS and SASEGT. V lost 5 bases, J lost 3 bases, and 7 bases lay in between. The CDR3 DNA reads as TGTGCCAGCAGTCTAGCAGAAGAGACCCAGTACTTC. This translates into CASSLAEETQYF.

This clonotype is labeled medium-sized. This beta chain slipped into a library made for alpha chains as a stray read, so its size is not meaningful. The chain carries TRBV19 and TRBJ1-4; D unclear. The germline V gene has CDR1 LNHDA and CDR2 SQIVND (reference sequence). The length of the CDR3 is 15 residues. The V gene lost 5 bases and the J gene lost 5 bases, with 15 bases spanning the gap. In nucleotides, the CDR3 is TGTGCCAGTAGTTCTTTAGGCGGGTCGAATGAAAAACTGTTTTTT. This sequence encodes CASSSLGGSNEKLFF. Full variable domain (missing parts from reference TRBV19 and TRBJ1-4): DGGITQSPKYLFRKEGQNVTLSCEQNLNHDAMYWYRQDPGQGLRLIYYSQIVNDFQKGDIAEGYSVSREKKESFPLTVTSAQKNPTAFYLCASSSLGGSNEKLFFGSGTQLSVL.

This clonotype is medium-sized in the sample. A library prepared for alpha chains yielded this beta chain as an off-target read; its size is of little meaning. This chain links TRBV18 with TRBJ2-3; 14 bases align to TRBD2. The CDR3 covers 15 residues. Germline assignment: CDR1 KGHSH and CDR2 LQKENI. After removal of 5 bases from V and 5 bases from J, the junction contained 3 bases not matched to a gene. CDR3 loop: CASSWGLAGEDTQYF. In nucleotides, the CDR3 is TGTGCCAGCTCATGGGGACTAGCGGGAGAAGATACGCAGTATTTT.

Comments on this clonotype: This beta chain appears as a stray read in a library generated for alpha chains; its size is not informative. This chain connects TRBV6-5 to TRBJ2-2, with 13 bases matching TRBD2. The CDR3 consists of 18 residues. V trimming: 2 bases; J trimming: 0 bases; junction bases outside the gene matches: 3. Per the germline V gene, CDR1 is MNHEY and CDR2 is SVGAGI. The DNA for the CDR3 is TGTGCCAGCAGTTACGGGACTAGCGGGGATCCGAACACCGGGGAGCTGTTTTTT. Amino acids: CASSYGTSGDPNTGELFF.

By sample share, this clonotype is medium-sized. This beta chain turned up in a library designed for alpha chains; as an off-target read, its abundance says little. This rearrangement joins TRBV24-1 to TRBJ2-1; TRBD2 aligns across 11 bases. Losses at the gene ends were 5 bases for V and 4 bases for J; bases not matched to a gene: 6. The germline V gene has CDR1 KGHDR and CDR2 SFDVKD. The CDR3 consists of 16 residues. This CDR3 reads CATSGPGLAEYNEQFF. CDR3 bases: TGTGCCACCAGTGGCCCGGGACTAGCGGAGTACAATGAGCAGTTCTTC.

In its sample, this clonotype is medium-sized. Because the library targeted alpha chains, this beta chain is an off-target read whose size means little. V gene TRBV7-2 combines with J gene TRBJ2-5; D ambiguous. Germline V gene lookup returns CDR1 SGHTA and CDR2 FQGNSA. The CDR3 loop spans 12 amino acids. The V end lost 8 bases, the J end lost 0 bases, and 7 bases lay between the germline ends. CDR3 region: CASGQNQETQYF. DNA for the CDR3: TGTGCCAGCGGGCAGAACCAAGAGACCCAGTACTTC.

This clonotype was detected many times. This beta chain turned up in a library designed for alpha chains; as an off-target read, its abundance says little. This chain's CDR3 is CASSLGDTQYF. Here the CDR3 DNA reads TGCGCCAGCAGCCTAGGCGATACGCAGTATTTT. The V gene is TRBV4-3, the J gene TRBJ2-3; D is uncertain. CDR3 size: 11 residues. V dropped 4 bases and J dropped 6 bases, with 5 bases sitting between them. Germline loops: CDR1 LGHNA, CDR2 YSLEER.

This clonotype has a count of ten or more. In a library made to pick up alpha chains, this beta chain is a stray read with a size that means little. The chain recombines TRBV6-5 with TRBJ1-3, with TRBD1 as a possible D gene (6 bases). The CDR3 has 17 amino acids. The germline CDR1 and CDR2 sequences are MNHEY and SVGAGI. Trimming stripped 5 bases from V and 2 bases from J, with 19 bases between. The CDR3: CASSAQTQGYAGNTIYF. The DNA of the CDR3 is TGTGCCAGCAGTGCCCAAACACAGGGTTATGCTGGAAACACCATATATTTT.

In its sample, this clonotype ranks as medium-sized. This beta chain is an unintended read in a library built for alpha chains; its size means little. V and J are TRBV7-8 and TRBJ2-7; 14 nucleotides align to TRBD2. V gave up 5 bases and J gave up 5 bases; unmatched junction bases: 5. Germline CDR1 is SGHVS and CDR2 is FQNEAQ. The CDR3 length is 15 residues. For the CDR3, the DNA is TGTGCCAGCAGCCGGGGACTAGCGGGAGTGAACGAGCAGTACTTC. Protein sequence: CASSRGLAGVNEQYF.

This clonotype was found many times. The library was prepared for alpha chains; this beta chain is a stray read, so its frequency means little. This chain joins TRBV7-9 and TRBJ2-2; TRBD1 might be the D (5 bases). Germline assignment: CDR1 SEHNR and CDR2 FQNEAQ (reference sequence). The V end lost 8 bases, the J end lost 4 bases, and 14 bases lay between the germline ends. This CDR3 spans 14 amino acids. This CDR3 reads CASGLQVSTGELFF. As DNA, the CDR3 is TGTGCCAGCGGCCTACAGGTCTCCACCGGGGAGCTGTTTTTT. The whole variable domain, remainder taken from reference TRBV7-9 and TRBJ2-2, is DTGVSQNPRHKITKRGQNVTFRCDPISEHNRLYWYRQTLGQGPEFLTYFQNEAQLEKSRLLSDRFSAERPKGSFSTLEIQRTEQGDSAMYLCASGLQVSTGELFFGEGSRLTVL.

This clonotype is medium-sized. Found in a library prepared for alpha chains, this beta chain is an off-target read, and its abundance has little meaning. This rearrangement joins TRBV7-2 to TRBJ2-1; D unclear. V was pared by 0 bases and J by 5 bases, with 5 bases between. CDR1 and CDR2 from the germline V gene are SGHTA and FQGNSA. The CDR3 loop spans 13 amino acids. CDR3 DNA sequence: TGTGCCAGCAGCTTAGCTGGTAACAATGAGCAGTTCTTC. This encodes CASSLAGNNEQFF.

This clonotype showed up many times. This beta chain represents an off-target read in a library built for alpha chains; its size is of limited meaning. This chain links TRBV6-5 with TRBJ1-2; D is undetermined. Trimming removed 6 bases from V and 6 bases from J, with 14 bases in between. The CDR3 loop spans 13 amino acids. CDR1 is MNHEY, CDR2 SVGAGI, per germline. The CDR3 reads CASRPTTTDGYTF. In DNA form, the CDR3 reads TGTGCCAGCAGGCCGACAACGACCGATGGCTACACCTTC.

By sample fraction, this clonotype is medium-sized (0.01 to 0.1%). Since the library was made to target alpha chains, this beta chain is a stray read and its abundance is not meaningful. J is TRBJ2-3 and V is TRBV5-4, with 9 bases matching TRBD2. The CDR3 has 15 amino acids. Germline lookup yields CDR1 SGHNT and CDR2 YYREEE (reference sequence). With V trimmed by 5 bases and J by 11 bases, 15 bases remained unmatched. Here the CDR3 reads CASSMAARVAGEQYF. The CDR3 nucleotides are TGTGCCAGCAGTATGGCGGCGAGGGTAGCGGGAGAGCAGTATTTT.

This clonotype appeared many times. Being off target in a library aimed at alpha chains, this beta chain has a size of little meaning. The V call is TRBV7-9, the J call TRBJ2-3; the D gene could be TRBD1 or TRBD2 (5 bases each). Trimming took 5 bases from V and 3 from J, leaving 21 bases between them. There are 17 residues in the CDR3. Germline CDR1 SEHNR, CDR2 FQNEAQ (reference sequence). CDR3 coding DNA: TGTGCCAGCAGCACCCCCACCGGGACCCGAGGGACAGATACGCAGTATTTT. Translated, it gives CASSTPTGTRGTDTQYF.

This clonotype is termed medium-sized (0.01 to 0.1%). The library was built for alpha chains, so this beta chain is an off-target read and its size means little. V usage is TRBV6-2 or TRBV6-3 and J usage is TRBJ2-1; tentative D call: TRBD1 (6 bases). Germline CDR1 is MNHEY and CDR2 is SVGEGT. Trimming removed 6 bases from V and 3 bases from J, with 12 bases in between. The CDR3 consists of 14 residues. The CDR3 DNA sequence: TGTGCCAGCAGCACGAGGACAGACTACAATGAGCAGTTCTTC. This encodes CASSTRTDYNEQFF.

This clonotype is categorized as medium-sized (0.01 to 0.1%). For a library built for alpha chains, this beta chain is a stray read; little rests on its size. The chain couples TRBV7-2 to TRBJ2-7, with D perhaps matching TRBD2 (6 bases). CDR3 length: 15 residues. Trimming took off 5 bases at V and 0 bases at J, with 14 bases between the two ends. CDR1 and CDR2 from the germline V gene are SGHTA and FQGNSA. CDR3 in amino acids: CASSPGLSTSYEQYF. CDR3 coding DNA: TGTGCCAGCAGCCCGGGACTTTCTACCTCCTACGAGCAGTACTTC.

This clonotype was counted at least ten times. The library was designed around alpha chains, so this beta chain is a stray read whose abundance carries little weight. The chain is built from TRBV5-1 and TRBJ2-3; D not resolved. In germline, CDR1 is SGHRS, CDR2 YFSETQ. V lost 5 bases, J lost 6 bases, and 16 bases lay in between. The CDR3 extends over 14 amino acids. In nucleotides, the CDR3 is TGCGCCAGCAGGCCTACCTCCACTCACGATACGCAGTATTTT. This translates into CASRPTSTHDTQYF.

Notes on this clonotype: This beta chain is an unintended read in a library built for alpha chains; its size means little. This rearrangement joins TRBV18 to TRBJ2-3; D is unresolved. The CDR3 totals 12 residues. Trimming left V 6 bases short and J 2 bases short, with 6 bases between. CDR1 and CDR2 (germline): KGHSH, LQKENI. The CDR3 sequence is CASSRNTDTQYF. CDR3 nucleotide sequence: TGTGCCAGCTCTCGTAACACAGATACGCAGTATTTT. Complete variable domain (other parts from reference TRBV18 and TRBJ2-3): NAGVMQNPRHLVRRRGQEARLRCSPMKGHSHVYWYRQLPEEGLKFMVYLQKENIIDESGMPKERFSAEFPKEGPSILRIQQVVRGDSAAYFCASSRNTDTQYFGPGTRLTVL.

This clonotype showed up many times. As an off-target read in a library built for alpha chains, this beta chain has a frequency of little significance. The J gene is TRBJ1-5, the V gene TRBV7-9; the D gene is possibly TRBD1 (5 bases). V shed 0 bases and J shed 9 bases, with 9 bases lying between them. The CDR3 extends over 13 amino acids. Germline loops: CDR1 SEHNR, CDR2 FQNEAQ (reference sequence). The CDR3 nucleotides read TGTGCCAGCAGCTTAGCCGGGCAGGGGCCCCAGCATTTT. This translates into CASSLAGQGPQHF.

This clonotype was observed at least ten times. This beta chain slipped into a library made for alpha chains as a stray read, so its size is not meaningful. The chain joins TRBV27 to TRBJ2-6, with D possibly matching TRBD1 (5 bases). This CDR3 contains 16 residues. Trimming removed 4 bases from V and 0 bases from J, with 10 bases in between. The V gene's germline CDR1 is MNHEY and CDR2 SMNVEV (reference sequence). CDR3 in amino acids: CASSSTASSGANVLTF. Here the CDR3 DNA reads TGTGCCAGCAGTTCGACAGCCAGCTCTGGGGCCAACGTCCTGACTTTC.

By frequency in the sample, this clonotype is medium-sized. As an off-target read in a library built for alpha chains, this beta chain has a frequency of little significance. For the CDR3, the DNA is TGTGCCAGCACCTCCCTCTGGGCCCCCTACGAGCAGTACTTC. Translation gives CASTSLWAPYEQYF. The J gene is TRBJ2-7, the V gene TRBV7-9; D call uncertain. This CDR3 has 14 amino acids. The germline gives CDR1 SEHNR, CDR2 FQNEAQ (reference sequence). V lost 7 bases to trimming and J lost 2 bases, with 15 bases between them.

This clonotype showed up many times. With the library built for alpha chains, this beta chain is off target and its frequency is not meaningful. The rearrangement links TRBV30 to TRBJ2-5, with D perhaps assigned TRBD1 or TRBD2 (5 bases each). This CDR3 spans 14 amino acids. Germline CDR1 is GTSNPN and CDR2 is SVGIG (reference sequence). The germline V and J ends were trimmed by 0 bases and 4 bases, with 12 bases remaining between them. CDR3 region: CAWSVLSRGETQYF. The CDR3 DNA sequence: TGTGCCTGGAGTGTCTTATCGAGGGGAGAGACCCAGTACTTC.

Concerning this clonotype: One end of the junction varies from germline; a read error may be responsible. This beta chain lies outside the target of a library built for alpha chains; its clone size means little. This sequence joins TRBV4-1 and TRBJ1-1; possibly TRBD1 for D (5 bases). Per the germline V gene, CDR1 is MGHRA and CDR2 is YSYEKL. This CDR3 is built from 15 residues. This CDR3 is CASNQADNLNTEAFF. In DNA, the CDR3 is TGCGCCAGCAACCAAGCGGACAATCTGAACACTGAAGCTTTCTTT.

This clonotype was seen ten or more times. Because this beta chain is a stray read in a library intended to capture alpha chains, its abundance should not be given much weight. The V and J genes are TRBV6-2 or TRBV6-3 and TRBJ1-1; D possibly corresponds to TRBD1 (5 bases). V was shortened by 6 bases and J by 1 base, with 18 bases between the two germline ends. The germline gives CDR1 MNHEY, CDR2 SVGEGT. The CDR3 length is 16 residues. The CDR3 spells CASSRKVGQKNTEAFF. The CDR3 DNA follows: TGTGCCAGCAGCCGTAAAGTTGGACAAAAGAACACTGAAGCTTTCTTT.